The sequence of this T cell receptor beta chain was determined in a study of T cells in Graves' hyperthyroidism and ophthalmopathy. Study-wide results and caveats: The authors' 13 V-J model separated ophthalmopathy from stable hyperthyroidism.

Researchers barred patients who had uncontrolled infection, other autoimmune disease, pregnancy or lactation. Researchers amplified the TCR beta CDR3 regions from RNA transcripts. HTBI primers were used for first-round RT-PCR of the TCR CDR3. MiXCR, applied by TCRdb to the multiplex PCR reads, yields one record per CDR3 protein. The sample holds more than 500,000 distinct CDR3 sequences, 35% to 55% seen once. CDR3 length equals 12 residues. The germline V gene has CDR1 DFQATT and CDR2 SNEGSKA (reference sequence). Trimming pared 1 base from V and 1 base from J, leaving 4 bases between. This clonotype has ten or more counts. Its cognate antigen is unknown.

V and J are TRBV20-1 and TRBJ2-5; D is ambiguous. Sequenced input: peripheral blood or thyroid tissue (not recorded which). The receptor was isolated from an adult woman with Graves' disease, either hyperthyroidism or ophthalmopathy (not recorded which). CDR3 bases: TGCAGTGCTAGAGTTAGCCAAGAGACCCAGTACTTC. Protein sequence: CSARVSQETQYF.